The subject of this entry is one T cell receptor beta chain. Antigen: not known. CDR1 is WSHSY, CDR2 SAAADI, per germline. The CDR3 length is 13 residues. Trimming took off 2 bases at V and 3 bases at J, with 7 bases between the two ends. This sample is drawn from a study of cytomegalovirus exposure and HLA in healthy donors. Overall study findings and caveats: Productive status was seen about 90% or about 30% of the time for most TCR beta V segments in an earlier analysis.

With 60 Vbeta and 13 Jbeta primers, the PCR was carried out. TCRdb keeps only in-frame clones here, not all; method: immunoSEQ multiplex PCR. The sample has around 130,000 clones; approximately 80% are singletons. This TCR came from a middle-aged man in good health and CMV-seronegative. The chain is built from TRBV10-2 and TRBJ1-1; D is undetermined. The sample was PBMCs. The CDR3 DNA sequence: TGCGCCAGCAGTGAGGGACTGGACACTGAAGCTTTCTTT. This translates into CASSEGLDTEAFF.